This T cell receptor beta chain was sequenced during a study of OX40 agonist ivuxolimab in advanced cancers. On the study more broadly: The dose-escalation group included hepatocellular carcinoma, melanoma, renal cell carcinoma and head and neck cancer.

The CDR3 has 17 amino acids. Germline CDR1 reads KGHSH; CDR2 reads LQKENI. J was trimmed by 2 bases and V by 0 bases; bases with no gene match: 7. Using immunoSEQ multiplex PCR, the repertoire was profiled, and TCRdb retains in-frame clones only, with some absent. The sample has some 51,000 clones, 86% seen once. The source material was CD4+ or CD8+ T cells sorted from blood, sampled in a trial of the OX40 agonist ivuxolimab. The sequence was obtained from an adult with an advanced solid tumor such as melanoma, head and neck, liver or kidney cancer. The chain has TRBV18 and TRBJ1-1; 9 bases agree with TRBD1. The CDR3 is CASSPPNRGPENTEAFF. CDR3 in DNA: TGTGCCAGCTCACCACCGAACAGGGGGCCGGAAAACACTGAAGCTTTCTTT.